This T cell receptor (beta chain) was sequenced in a study of T cells after yellow fever vaccination. TCRdb reanalysed the 5' RACE reads using MiXCR and keeps one entry per CDR3 protein. The table has about 630,000 distinct CDR3 sequences, over 9% seen once. The CDR3 covers 17 residues. V lost 0 bases, J lost 4 bases, and 21 bases lay in between. CDR1 and CDR2 (germline): DFQATT, SNEGSKA (reference sequence). Study-wide points: Highly abundant clonotypes carried over from the bulk population could end up in FACS-sorted repertoires as contaminants.

This clonotype was observed a few times. Its cognate antigen is unknown. The V and J genes are TRBV20-1 and TRBJ2-5; D is perhaps TRBD1 or TRBD2 (5 bases each). Source: PBMCs, taken on the day of the yellow fever booster vaccination. The TCR sequence derives from a man aged 30-40 years who received the YFV17D yellow fever vaccine. The CDR3 here is CSARDGQGTTLGETQYF. CDR3 bases: TGCAGTGCTAGAGATGGCCAAGGGACCACCCTGGGAGAGACCCAGTACTTC.